This T cell receptor beta chain was recovered during a study of blood T cell repertoires in COVID-19. TCRdb keeps only in-frame clones here, not all; method: immunoSEQ multiplex PCR. Of roughly 190,000 clones in the sample, approximately 80% were seen once. This CDR3 is built from 12 residues. Trimming removed 5 bases from V and 3 bases from J, with 10 bases in between. In germline, CDR1 is GTSNPN, CDR2 SVGIG (reference sequence). Sequencing was performed on peripheral blood. The V and J genes are TRBV30 and TRBJ1-1, with D possibly TRBD1 on 5 matching bases. The TCR was taken from a woman aged 45-60 years with active or convalescent COVID-19. CDR3 region: CAWGAAYTEAFF. CDR3 nucleotides: TGTGCCTGGGGGGCCGCTTACACTGAAGCTTTCTTT.